This TCR beta chain was obtained from a study of T cell responses to AZD1222 COVID-19 vaccine. Study-wide findings and caveats: At baseline, seropositivity was found in only a handful of AZD1222 recipients. Clonal diversity may have been underestimated in mostly white British donors.

Trimming stripped 6 bases from V and 3 bases from J, with 15 bases between. The CDR3 sequence is 15 residues long. From germline, CDR1 is MNHEY and CDR2 SMNVEV (reference sequence). The protocol was immunoSEQ multiplex PCR, while the TCRdb copy is restricted to in-frame clones and leaves out a portion. The table lists 100,000 or so clones, 85% to 90% of them singletons. This clone was observed a single time. Its antigen is not known. Specimen: peripheral blood, collected on day 0 of AZD1222 vaccination. The chain has TRBV27 and TRBJ2-1, with no clear D. The sequence was collected from an adult in good health. This CDR3 reads CASSGPKNSYNEQFF. CDR3 DNA sequence: TGTGCCAGCAGCGGACCAAAGAATAGCTACAATGAGCAGTTCTTC.